This T cell receptor beta chain was recorded in a study of graft-versus-host responses after intestinal transplantation. V was cut by 4 bases and J by 3 bases, with 13 bases left in between. The germline gives CDR1 LNHDA, CDR2 SQIVND (reference sequence). The length of the CDR3 is 14 residues. As concerns this clone: The target antigen is unknown.

Method: immunoSEQ multiplex PCR; TCRdb's copy keeps in-frame clones and lacks some. The table includes 77,000 or so clones, 92% detected once. Study-wide results and limits: Recipient marrow harbored GvH clones, some of which surfaced first in ileum or blood. Association was observed between peak circulating GvH clone levels and early post-transplant HvG declines.

Specimen: PBMCs, collected 98 days after intestinal transplantation. This clonotype originated in a human patient who received an intestinal transplant, so some T cells may come from the graft donor. The V and J genes are TRBV19 and TRBJ2-7, with D maybe TRBD2 (6 bases). The CDR3 sequence: CASSTAGRNYEQYF. The CDR3 bases are TGTGCCAGTAGTACCGCAGGGAGGAACTACGAGCAGTACTTC.